Included here is one T cell receptor beta chain sequence, with context. This sample is drawn from a study of blood T cell repertoires in COVID-19. Study-wide context: Specimens from acute and convalescent COVID-19 originated in the United States, Italy and Spain. PBMCs, B-cell-depleted T cells, or T cells provided the cDNA or gDNA that made up the material.

Using immunoSEQ multiplex PCR, the repertoire was profiled, and TCRdb retains in-frame clones only, with some absent. The repertoire holds about 260,000 clones, with over 75% as singletons. In germline, CDR1 is KGHSH, CDR2 LQKENI. J gave up 3 bases and V 3 bases, and 12 bases lay outside the gene matches. This CDR3 comprises 19 residues. This receptor was taken from a woman in her forties who had been exposed to COVID-19. Sample: PBMCs or T cells enriched from blood (not recorded which). V and J are TRBV18 and TRBJ2-2, with 11 bases aligning to TRBD2. The CDR3 coding sequence is TGTGCCAGCTCACCTCAACCTAGCGGGAGGTTGTCGGACACCGGGGAGCTGTTTTTT. Protein: CASSPQPSGRLSDTGELFF. Full variable domain (rest looked up from reference TRBV18 and TRBJ2-2): NAGVMQNPRHLVRRRGQEARLRCSPMKGHSHVYWYRQLPEEGLKFMVYLQKENIIDESGMPKERFSAEFPKEGPSILRIQQVVRGDSAAYFCASSPQPSGRLSDTGELFFGEGSRLTVL.